This T cell receptor beta chain was identified during a study of human T cells and chemical hapten exposure. Study at large: Chiefly female patients presented with alopecia areata, totalis or universalis.

After removal of 4 bases from V and 1 base from J, the junction contained 7 bases not matched to a gene. CDR3 length equals 16 residues. Per germline, CDR1 SGHTA and CDR2 FQGNSA. The time point is: patch test 3, about 24 weeks after DPC sensitization. Treatment specified: therapeutic diphenylcyclopropenone sensitization with weekly scalp DPC. Findings and limits, study-wide: The immune response of these alopecia patients might not match healthy individuals'. TCRs exceeding 1 in 1000 frequency stayed unchanged with DPC sensitization.

TCRdb redid the calling of the RACE reads with MiXCR, one entry per CDR3 protein. This sample has 150,000 to 200,000 distinct CDR3 sequences; 25% to 30% occur once, and the top ten carry roughly 2.2%. With regard to this clonotype: Its matching antigen is unknown.

The clonotype originates from a woman younger than 35 with alopecia areata. Some clones in this sample may be carry-over from other donors' samples. The source material was whole blood, sampled in connection with sensitization to the hapten diphenylcyclopropenone (DPC). The rearrangement links TRBV7-2 to TRBJ2-3; 8 nucleotides align to TRBD2. This chain's CDR3 is CASSSLTSGGTDTQYF. The CDR3 DNA is TGTGCCAGCAGCTCTCTTACTAGCGGCGGCACAGATACGCAGTATTTT.